Listed here are 8 T cell receptor beta chains from one sample, sequenced in a study of blood T cell repertoires in COVID-19. Libraries were prepared by immunoSEQ multiplex PCR; TCRdb keeps only in-frame clonotypes and omits some of them. The sample lists around 140,000 clones, approximately 87% occurring once. Input material: peripheral blood. The source is a woman between 50 and 59 years old with active or convalescent COVID-19.

This chain joins TRBV5-1 and TRBJ1-4, with D tentatively TRBD1 (5 bases). V lost 0 bases, J lost 6 bases, and 15 bases lay in between. Germline CDR1 reads SGHRS; CDR2 reads YFSETQ. The CDR3 runs to 16 residues. The CDR3 protein is CASSLAGGAVDEKLFF. The CDR3 bases are TGCGCCAGCAGCTTGGCCGGAGGGGCGGTTGATGAAAAACTGTTTTTT. The full variable domain, completed using reference TRBV5-1 and TRBJ1-4, is KAGVTQTPRYLIKTRGQQVTLSCSPISGHRSVSWYQQTPGQGLQFLFEYFSETQRNKGNFPGRFSGRQFSNSRSEMNVSTLELGDSALYLCASSLAGGAVDEKLFFGSGTQLSVL.

This clone was counted between two and nine times. The V and J genes are TRBV4-2 and TRBJ1-6; 8 nucleotides align to TRBD1. V gave up 0 bases and J gave up 8 bases; unmatched junction bases: 6. CDR1 is LGHNA and CDR2 is YNFKEQ in the germline V gene. This CDR3 is built from 16 residues. The CDR3 DNA is TGTGCCAGCAGCCAAGATGCAGGGGGCAGTGATTCACCCCTCCACTTT. It is translated as CASSQDAGGSDSPLHF.

This chain connects TRBV2 to TRBJ2-1; D possibly corresponds to TRBD2 (6 bases). Germline V CDR1 and CDR2: SNHLY, FYNNEI. Deletions cut 8 bases from V and 5 bases from J, with 7 bases between. This CDR3 contains 11 residues. In DNA form, the CDR3 reads TGTGCCAGCGGAGGGCACAATGAGCAGTTCTTC. As protein: CASGGHNEQFF.

This chain joins TRBV5-1 and TRBJ1-4, with a tentative D call TRBD1 (5 bases). V was cut by 2 bases and J by 8 bases, with 10 bases left in between. This CDR3 is built from 13 residues. Germline V gives CDR1 SGHRS, CDR2 YFSETQ. CDR3 amino acids: CASSFGSGEKLFF. The CDR3, as DNA: TGCGCCAGCAGCTTCGGTTCAGGGGAAAAACTGTTTTTT.

The rearrangement links TRBV18 to TRBJ1-2; 8 bases line up with TRBD1. Germline V gene data show CDR1 as KGHSH and CDR2 as LQKENI. This CDR3 is 14 amino acids long. V lost 5 bases to trimming and J lost 4 bases; unmatched junction nucleotides: 6. CDR3 loop: CASSNGQGIYGYTF. In nucleotides, the CDR3 is TGTGCCAGCTCAAACGGACAGGGAATCTATGGCTACACCTTC.

The chain uses TRBV18 and TRBJ1-1; D is perhaps TRBD1 (6 bases). The germline gives CDR1 KGHSH, CDR2 LQKENI. The CDR3 sequence is 13 residues long. V dropped 3 bases and J dropped 4 bases, with 9 bases sitting between them. The CDR3 sequence: CASSPDRSTEAFF. For the CDR3, the DNA is TGTGCCAGCTCACCCGACAGGAGCACTGAAGCTTTCTTT.

The V gene is TRBV11-2, the J gene TRBJ2-7; 14 bases are a match to TRBD2. V lost 5 bases, J lost 2 bases, and 2 bases stayed unmatched. The CDR3 loop spans 15 amino acids. The V gene's germline CDR1 is SGHAT and CDR2 FQNNGV. DNA for the CDR3: TGTGCCAGCAGCGAGGGACTAGCGGGGGCCTACGAGCAGTACTTC. Amino acid sequence: CASSEGLAGAYEQYF.

The CDR3 sequence: CAIRSKGQGDVEAFF. Written as DNA, the CDR3 is TGTGCCATCAGGAGCAAGGGGCAGGGGGATGTTGAAGCTTTCTTT. This chain uses TRBV10-3 with TRBJ1-1, with 7 bases fitting TRBD1. CDR3 length: 15 amino acids. V trimming: 6 bases; J trimming: 7 bases; junction bases outside the gene matches: 14. CDR1 and CDR2 from the germline V gene are ENHRY and SYGVKD.